Listed below are T cell receptor beta chains from one sample, sequenced in a study of cytomegalovirus exposure and HLA in healthy donors. Only in-frame clones appear in the TCRdb table, and some are missing; sequencing was by immunoSEQ multiplex PCR. The repertoire holds about 43,000 clones, with 90% to 95% as singletons. Sequenced: PBMCs. Source of these receptors: a man aged 18 to 35 in good health and CMV-seronegative. CDR3s leave out the opening cysteine and the closing phenylalanine or tryptophan. Fields, in order: J gene, V gene, clone size, CDR3 protein. Size tells how often a clone was seen (once, few, many) or the class of an expanded clone, and some rows leave it out.

J: TRBJ2-2; V: TRBV27; size: once; CDR3: ASSTYRDRGTGELF
J: TRBJ1-2; V: TRBV10-3; size: .; CDR3: ATQPDYRGYYGYT
J: TRBJ2-1; V: TRBV5-4; size: .; CDR3: AIPASSYNEQF
J: TRBJ2-2; V: TRBV7-2; size: .; CDR3: ASSLASGVAGPTGELF
J: TRBJ1-2; V: TRBV27; size: few; CDR3: ASSLYGENYGYT
J: TRBJ1-4; V: TRBV14; size: .; CDR3: ASSQGDISRPEEKLF
J: TRBJ2-7; V: TRBV27; size: .; CDR3: ASSLAGTSGIYEQY
J: TRBJ1-6; V: TRBV7-8; size: .; CDR3: ASSFQTGDSPLH
J: TRBJ2-5; V: TRBV19; size: once; CDR3: ASSIIPGLQETQY
J: TRBJ1-4; V: TRBV21-1; size: .; CDR3: ASSKEGFREKLF